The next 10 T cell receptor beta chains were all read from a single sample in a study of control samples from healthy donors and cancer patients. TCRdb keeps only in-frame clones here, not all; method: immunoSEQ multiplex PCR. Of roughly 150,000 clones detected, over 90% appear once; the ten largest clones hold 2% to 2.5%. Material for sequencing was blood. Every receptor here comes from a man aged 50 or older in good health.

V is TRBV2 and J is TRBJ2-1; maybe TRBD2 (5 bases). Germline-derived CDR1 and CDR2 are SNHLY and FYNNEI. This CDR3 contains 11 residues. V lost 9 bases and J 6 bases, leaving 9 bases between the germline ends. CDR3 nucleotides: TGTGCCAGTACGCTAGCCAATGAGCAGTTCTTC. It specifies CASTLANEQFF.

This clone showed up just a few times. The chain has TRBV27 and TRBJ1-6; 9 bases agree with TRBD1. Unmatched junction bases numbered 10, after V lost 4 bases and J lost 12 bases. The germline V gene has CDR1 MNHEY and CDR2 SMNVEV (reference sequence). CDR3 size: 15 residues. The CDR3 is CASSWGDRENKPLHF. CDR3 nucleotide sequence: TGTGCCAGCAGTTGGGGGGACAGGGAAAATAAACCCCTCCACTTT.

The CDR3 loop is CASSPPSSGPEQFF. The CDR3 coding sequence is TGTGCCAGCTCACCACCTTCGAGCGGCCCTGAGCAGTTCTTC. The chain combines TRBV18 with TRBJ2-1; the D gene is possibly TRBD2 (5 bases). CDR1 is KGHSH, CDR2 LQKENI, per germline. The V gene lost 0 bases and the J gene lost 9 bases, with 12 bases spanning the gap. The CDR3 totals 14 residues.

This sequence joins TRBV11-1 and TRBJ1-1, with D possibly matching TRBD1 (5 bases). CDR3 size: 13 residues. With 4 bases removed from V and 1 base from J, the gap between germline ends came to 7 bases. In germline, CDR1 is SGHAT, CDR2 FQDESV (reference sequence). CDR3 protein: CASSSTGNTEAFF. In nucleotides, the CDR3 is TGTGCCAGCAGCTCAACAGGGAACACTGAAGCTTTCTTT.

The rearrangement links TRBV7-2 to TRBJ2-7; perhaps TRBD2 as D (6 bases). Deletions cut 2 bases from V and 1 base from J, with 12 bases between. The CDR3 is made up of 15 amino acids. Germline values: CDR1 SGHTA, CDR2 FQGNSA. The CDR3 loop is CASSLSIRGSYEQYF. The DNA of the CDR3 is TGTGCCAGCAGCTTAAGCATCCGGGGGTCCTACGAGCAGTACTTC. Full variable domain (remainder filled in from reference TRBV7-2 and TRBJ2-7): GAGVSQSPSNKVTEKGKDVELRCDPISGHTALYWYRQSLGQGLEFLIYFQGNSAPDKSGLPSDRFSAERTGGSVSTLTIQRTQQEDSAVYLCASSLSIRGSYEQYFGPGTRLTVT.

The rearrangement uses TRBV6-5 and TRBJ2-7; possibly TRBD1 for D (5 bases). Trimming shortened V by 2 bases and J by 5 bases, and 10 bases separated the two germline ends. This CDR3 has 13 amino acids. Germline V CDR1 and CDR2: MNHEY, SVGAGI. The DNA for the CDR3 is TGTGCCAGCAGTTACGGCAGGGTAAACGAGCAGTACTTC. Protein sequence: CASSYGRVNEQYF.

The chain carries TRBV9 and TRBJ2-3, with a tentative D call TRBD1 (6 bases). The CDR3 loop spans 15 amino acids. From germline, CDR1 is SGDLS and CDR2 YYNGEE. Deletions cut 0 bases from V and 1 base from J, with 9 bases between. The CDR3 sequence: CASSVDTGRTDTQYF. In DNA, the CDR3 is TGTGCCAGCAGCGTAGATACAGGGCGCACAGATACGCAGTATTTT.

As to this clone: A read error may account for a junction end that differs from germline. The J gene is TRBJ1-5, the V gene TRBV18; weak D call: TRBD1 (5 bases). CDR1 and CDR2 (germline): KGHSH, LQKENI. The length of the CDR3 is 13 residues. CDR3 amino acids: CASAPGSNQPQHF. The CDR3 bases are TGTGCCAGCGCACCAGGGAGCAATCAGCCCCAGCATTTT.

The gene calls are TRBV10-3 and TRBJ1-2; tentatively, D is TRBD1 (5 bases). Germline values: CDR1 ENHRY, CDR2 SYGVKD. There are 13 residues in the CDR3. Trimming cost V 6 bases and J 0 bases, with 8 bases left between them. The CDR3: CAIRTAANYGYTF. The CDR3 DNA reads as TGTGCCATCAGGACAGCCGCTAACTATGGCTACACCTTC.

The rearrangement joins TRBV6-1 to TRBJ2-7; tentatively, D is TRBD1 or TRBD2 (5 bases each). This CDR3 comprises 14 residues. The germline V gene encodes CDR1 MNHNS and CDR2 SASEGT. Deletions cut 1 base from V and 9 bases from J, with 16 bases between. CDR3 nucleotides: TGTGCCAGCAGTGAAGAGTTGAGTGGGACGGTGCAGTACTTC. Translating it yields CASSEELSGTVQYF.